The T cell receptor beta chain described here comes from a study of blood T cell repertoires in COVID-19. On the study more broadly: From the United States, Italy and Spain came samples of acute and convalescent COVID-19.

Repertoires were generated with immunoSEQ multiplex PCR, while TCRdb's copy carries only in-frame clones and drops some. The sample has under 45,000 clones; roughly 85% are singletons. The CDR3 loop spans 17 amino acids. The V end lost 4 bases, the J end lost 0 bases, and 16 bases lay between the germline ends. Germline V gene sequence: CDR1 MRHNA, CDR2 SNTAGT. The chain uses TRBV6-4 and TRBJ2-4; D is possibly TRBD2 (7 bases). Sequencing used peripheral blood. The origin of this receptor is a man aged 35-49 years with active COVID-19. This CDR3 is CASSVISGGEAKNIQYF. CDR3 in DNA: TGTGCCAGCAGTGTTATTTCGGGGGGCGAAGCCAAAAACATTCAGTACTTC.